These T cell receptor beta chains were read from a single sample in a study of cytomegalovirus exposure and HLA in healthy donors. Measured with immunoSEQ multiplex PCR; TCRdb has only the in-frame clones, and not every one. The table shows roughly 80,000 clones, with 77% occurring only once. The sequenced sample was PBMCs. The source of these receptors is a man aged 50-59 years in good health and CMV-seropositive. Both conserved end residues are part of each CDR3. Fields, in order: J gene, V gene, D gene, clone size, CDR3 DNA, CDR3 protein. D genes are given only for firm matches. A clone size is listed for some rows: how often the clone was seen (once, few, many), or a class if it is expanded.

>TRBJ1-2|TRBV19|TRBD1|NA
TGTGCCAGTAGTATAGGACAGGGATCGGTTTATAATGGCTACACCTTC
CASSIGQGSVYNGYTF
>TRBJ2-7|TRBV2|NA|few
TGTGCCAGCAGATCCAGACTGATAGACTACGAGCAGTACTTC
CASRSRLIDYEQYF
>TRBJ2-6|TRBV5-1|TRBD1|NA
TGCGCCAGCAGCCCTTATTCCGGGACAGGTCGCTCTGGGGCCAACGGCCTGACTTTC
CASSPYSGTGRSGANGLTF
>TRBJ1-2|TRBV19|TRBD1|NA
TGTGCCAGTAGTATCGGTCAGGGGGTTGTCTATGGCTACACCTTC
CASSIGQGVVYGYTF
>TRBJ1-3|TRBV18|TRBD1|NA
TGTGCCAGCTCACCACCCACAGGGGGCGCCTCTAACTCTGGAAACACCATATATTTT
CASSPPTGGASNSGNTIYF
>TRBJ2-7|TRBV19|NA|NA
TGTGCCAGTAGCGGACAAGCCTACGAGCAGTACTTC
CASSGQAYEQYF
>TRBJ1-2|TRBV20-1|TRBD1|NA
TGCAGTGCTGACAGGGGGTATGGCTACACCTTC
CSADRGYGYTF
>TRBJ2-1|TRBV19|NA|once
TGTGCCAGTAGTACACTCCTAGGAATGCAGTTCTTC
CASSTLLGMQFF
>TRBJ2-1|TRBV18|TRBD2|NA
TGTGCCAGCTCACCAAAAACTAGCGGGAGTTGGGGCAATGAGCAGTTCTTC
CASSPKTSGSWGNEQFF
>TRBJ2-7|TRBV6-1|TRBD2|few
TGTGCCATCTGTGACCATTCCCGAGCGGGACCGTCTGATGAGCAGTACTTC
CAICDHSRAGPSDEQYF
>TRBJ1-2|TRBV5-4|TRBD1|NA
TGTGCCAGCAGCCTAGGACAGGGGAACTATGGCTACACCTTC
CASSLGQGNYGYTF
>TRBJ2-3|TRBV6-1|TRBD1|NA
TGTGCCAGCAGGCCGGGGACAGTCGGGACAGATACGCAGTATTTT
CASRPGTVGTDTQYF
>TRBJ2-3|TRBV27|NA|NA
TGTGCCAGCAGTTATTCAACAGTGGTTAGCACAGATACGCAGTATTTT
CASSYSTVVSTDTQYF
>TRBJ2-3|TRBV6-4|TRBD1|once
TGTGCCAGCAGCAAGCTGACAGGGGGCGGAACAGATACGCAGTATTTT
CASSKLTGGGTDTQYF
>TRBJ2-2|TRBV19|TRBD2|NA
TGTGCCAGTAGTCCGAGCGGGAGGTTGGCCGGGGAGCTGTTTTTT
CASSPSGRLAGELFF
>TRBJ1-2|TRBV9|NA|few
TGTGCCAGCAGCGTAGCCGACAGACCAAGGGAAGGCTACACCTTC
CASSVADRPREGYTF
>TRBJ2-3|TRBV9|TRBD2|once
TGTGCCAGCAGCGCCATGAGGACTAGCGGGAGGAACACAGATACGCAGTATTTT
CASSAMRTSGRNTDTQYF
>TRBJ1-5|TRBV6-1|TRBD1|NA
TGTGCCAGCAGTTTAACGACAGGGGGGAATCAGCCCCAGCATTTT
CASSLTTGGNQPQHF
>TRBJ2-1|TRBV28|NA|NA
TGTGCCAGCAGTTTAACAGGAAGGGAGCAGTTCTTC
CASSLTGREQFF
>TRBJ2-7|TRBV5-8|TRBD2|NA
TGTGCCAGCAGCTTGACTAGCGGCTTCAAATCCTACGAGCAGTACTTC
CASSLTSGFKSYEQYF
>TRBJ1-6|TRBV5-5|NA|once
TGTGCCAGCAGCATAGGGACAATCAATTCACCCCTCCACTTT
CASSIGTINSPLHF
>TRBJ2-1|TRBV14|TRBD2|NA
TGTGCCAGCAGCCAAGCCCGGACTAGAAAGTTCTTC
CASSQARTRKFF
>TRBJ1-1|TRBV25-1|NA|NA
TGTGCCAGCAGTCTAGCCGGGACAAGGACTTTCTTT
CASSLAGTRTFF
>TRBJ1-3|TRBV4-3|NA|NA
TGCGCCAGCAGCCAAGATCAGGGAAACACCATATATTTT
CASSQDQGNTIYF
>TRBJ2-5|TRBV2|NA|NA
TGTGCCAGCAGTTGGCTAGTTAATGTAGAGACCCAGTACTTC
CASSWLVNVETQYF
>TRBJ2-7|TRBV9|TRBD1|NA
TGTGCCAGCAGCGTGGATCCGGGGACAGGTTCCTACGAGCAGTACTTC
CASSVDPGTGSYEQYF
>TRBJ2-1|TRBV10-3|TRBD2|NA
TGTGCCATCTCACAGCGCGGGAGTGGTTACAATGAGCAGTTCTTC
CAISQRGSGYNEQFF
>TRBJ1-5|TRBV6-6|NA|few
TGTGCCATCAGTGACGGGGGTCAGCCCCAGCATTTT
CAISDGGQPQHF
>TRBJ2-3|TRBV7-2|NA|few
TGTGCCAGCAGCTTAGGGACAGACAGAGATACGCAGTATTTT
CASSLGTDRDTQYF
>TRBJ2-2|TRBV7-8|NA|NA
TGTGCCAGCAGCTTAGCTCGGACTATGAACACCGGGGAGCTGTTTTTT
CASSLARTMNTGELFF
>TRBJ1-2|TRBV6-5|NA|NA
TGTGCCAGCAGTTACTCACCCCGGGGGGGGTATGGCTACACCTTC
CASSYSPRGGYGYTF
>TRBJ2-7|TRBV7-9|TRBD1|once
TGTGCCAGCAGCTACGGGGATGACAGGGGGAACGAGCAGTACTTC
CASSYGDDRGNEQYF
>TRBJ2-2|TRBV7-8|TRBD2|NA
TGTGCCAGCAGCCTAGACTATGCGGGAGCGAACACCGGGGAGCTGTTTTTT
CASSLDYAGANTGELFF
>TRBJ1-1|TRBV4-3|TRBD1|NA
TGCGCCAGCAGCCAAGGGGACAGGACTGAAGCTTTCTTT
CASSQGDRTEAFF
>TRBJ1-1|TRBV30|NA|NA
TGTGCCGCTAAATCGGGATCGACTGAAGCTTTCTTT
CAAKSGSTEAFF
>TRBJ2-5|TRBV5-5|TRBD2|once
TGTGCCAGCAGCCCGCGACTAGCACAAGAGACCCAGTACTTC
CASSPRLAQETQYF
>TRBJ1-3|TRBV7-2|TRBD1|NA
TGTGCCAGCAGCTCCACACGGACAGGGGGTTTCTCTGGAAACACCATATATTTT
CASSSTRTGGFSGNTIYF
>TRBJ1-5|TRBV30|TRBD1|NA
TGTGCCTGGAGCCCGGACAGGGGTGGCAATCAGCCCCAGCATTTT
CAWSPDRGGNQPQHF
>TRBJ1-4|TRBV11-3|TRBD1|NA
TGTGCCAGCAGCTTAGGGGACAGTACTAATGAAAAACTGTTTTTT
CASSLGDSTNEKLFF
>TRBJ1-1|TRBV19|NA|NA
TGTGCCAGTAGTTTGGGGGGGGACACTGAAGCTTTCTTT
CASSLGGDTEAFF
>TRBJ2-5|TRBV19|NA|NA
TGTGCCAGTGGGAACTTTGCGGCGGGGTCCCAAGAGACCCAGTACTTC
CASGNFAAGSQETQYF
>TRBJ2-6|TRBV4-1|NA|NA
TGCGCCAGCAGCCAAGATAAAGGGGCTGGGGCCAACGGCCTGACTTTC
CASSQDKGAGANGLTF
>TRBJ1-1|TRBV5-4|TRBD1|NA
TGTGCCAGCAGCTTTGGACAGGGCGAGGAAGCTTTCTTT
CASSFGQGEEAFF
>TRBJ2-3|TRBV9|NA|NA
TGTGCCAGCAGCGTAGTAGGGGGAGGGCCCACAGATACGCAGTATTTT
CASSVVGGGPTDTQYF
>TRBJ2-5|TRBV11-3|TRBD2|NA
TGTGCCAGCAGCTTAGACGGTAGCGGGAGGGCCTACCTCCAAGAGACCCAGTACTTC
CASSLDGSGRAYLQETQYF
>TRBJ2-5|TRBV5-1|TRBD1|once
TGCGCCAGCCTCTCTAGGGGGCTCCGAGAGACCCAGTACTTC
CASLSRGLRETQYF
>TRBJ2-1|TRBV11-3|NA|NA
TGTGCCAGCAGCCTAGGGGCCTTCAATGAGCAGTTCTTC
CASSLGAFNEQFF
>TRBJ2-3|TRBV6-4|NA|few
TGTGCCAGCAGAGATTCAGAAGGGGATTCAGATACGCAGTATTTT
CASRDSEGDSDTQYF
>TRBJ2-7|TRBV6-5|NA|NA
TGTGCCAGCAGGCCCCCAAAAGCGGGCGCCTACGAGCAGTACTTC
CASRPPKAGAYEQYF
>TRBJ1-2|TRBV11-3|TRBD1|NA
TGTGCCAGCAGCTCAACCGGGACAGGGGTCGGCTACACCTTC
CASSSTGTGVGYTF
>TRBJ1-1|TRBV5-1|NA|NA
TGCGCCAGCAGCTTAGGGGATGGATTGACTGAAGCTTTCTTT
CASSLGDGLTEAFF
>TRBJ1-1|TRBV7-9|NA|few
TGTGCCAGCAGCTTAATCCGGGACACTGAAGCTTTCTTT
CASSLIRDTEAFF
>TRBJ2-7|TRBV9|TRBD2|NA
TGTGCCAGCAGCGTAGCGCCTAGCGGGGGGTGTTTATACTTC
CASSVAPSGGCLYF
>TRBJ2-1|TRBV27|TRBD1|NA
TGTGCCAGCAGTTTCGGGACAGGGAACCTATACAATGAGCAGTTCTTC
CASSFGTGNLYNEQFF
>TRBJ2-1|TRBV4-3|TRBD2|NA
TGCGCCAGCAGCCCTCGACTAGCCCTGGACGGGAATGAGCAGTTCTTC
CASSPRLALDGNEQFF
>TRBJ1-1|TRBV18|TRBD1|NA
TGTGCCAGCTCACCACGAACAGGGGCTGGCACTGAAGCTTTCTTT
CASSPRTGAGTEAFF
>TRBJ1-5|TRBV4-1|NA|NA
TGCGCCAGCAGCCAAGACGCGGGTCAGCCCCAGCATTTT
CASSQDAGQPQHF
>TRBJ1-2|TRBV9|NA|NA
TGTGCCAGCAGCGTAACAGAGGGTGGCTACACCTTC
CASSVTEGGYTF
>TRBJ2-1|TRBV7-7|NA|NA
TGTGCTAGCAGCTACTGGGGCGGTGAGCAGTTCTTC
CASSYWGGEQFF
>TRBJ1-1|TRBV7-3|TRBD1|once
TGTGCCAGCAGCTTAACAACAGGGGGTGGGAACACTGAAGCTTTCTTT
CASSLTTGGGNTEAFF